The T cell receptor (beta chain) described here comes from a study of OX40 agonist ivuxolimab in advanced cancers. At the level of the study: A mean age of about 59 years, range about 20 to 85, was recorded, and approximately 85% were male. Prior anti-PD-1, anti-PD-L1 or anti-CTLA-4 therapy did not bar entry, and 40% to 45% had some. Three patients, one with hepatocellular carcinoma and two with cutaneous melanoma, achieved partial responses.

V lost 5 bases to trimming and J lost 4 bases, with 12 bases between them. This CDR3 region has 13 residues. Germline V gene data show CDR1 as SGHTA and CDR2 as FQGNSA. TCRdb's copy holds only in-frame clones and misses some; the assay was immunoSEQ multiplex PCR. Among 60,000 to 75,000 clones listed, 85% to 90% were seen once. It was autoimmune disease history or systemic immunosuppression that excluded patients. The receptor was isolated from an adult with an advanced solid tumor such as melanoma, head and neck, liver or kidney cancer. This specimen consisted of CD4+ or CD8+ T cells sorted from blood, obtained in a trial of the OX40 agonist ivuxolimab. The chain couples TRBV7-2 to TRBJ2-7; possible D gene TRBD1, 5 bases. CDR3 nucleotide sequence: TGTGCCAGCAGCCCCGAGCAGGGTTACGAGCAGTACTTC. This gives the protein CASSPEQGYEQYF.